This is a list of T cell receptor beta chains from one sample in a study of shared clonotypes between healthy human individuals. Produced via immunoSEQ multiplex PCR; TCRdb's table is partial and in-frame only. The sample includes roughly 2 million clones, approximately 94% of them seen just once. Sequenced: naive CD8+ T cells sorted from blood. These receptors were taken from a man younger than 30 in good health. CDR3s include the opening cysteine and the closing phenylalanine or tryptophan. Fields, in order: D gene, V gene, J gene, clone size, CDR3 DNA, CDR3 protein. D genes are given only for firm matches. The size field is filled for only some rows; it gives once, few, many or a size class.

>.|TRBV4-3|TRBJ2-7|once
TGCGCCAGCAGCCAAGATTCTTTCTCCTACGAGCAGTACTTC
CASSQDSFSYEQYF
>TRBD1|TRBV9|TRBJ1-2|.
TGTGCCAGCAGCTCCGGGACAGGGCTCAACTATGGCTACACCTTC
CASSSGTGLNYGYTF
>.|TRBV11-2|TRBJ2-7|few
TGTGCCAGCAGCTTAGTTAAGGGCTGGTACGAGCAGTACTTC
CASSLVKGWYEQYF
>.|TRBV6-1|TRBJ2-7|.
TGTGCCAGCAGTGAATGGGCCACAGGGACCTACGAGCAGTACTTC
CASSEWATGTYEQYF
>.|TRBV15|TRBJ1-2|.
TGTGCCACCAGCACGCAGCCCCCAGGGGCCGCCTATGGCTACACCTTC
CATSTQPPGAAYGYTF
>TRBD1|TRBV27|TRBJ2-3|.
TGTGCCAGCAGTTTAAGGACAGGGGGAGATACGCAGTATTTT
CASSLRTGGDTQYF
>.|TRBV6-1|TRBJ1-1|.
TGTGCCAGCAGTGAATTTAGTGGCCGAGAAGCTTTCTTT
CASSEFSGREAFF
>TRBD1|TRBV7-9|TRBJ1-2|.
TGTGCCAGCAGCTTATCGACAGGGGGCAAATTTTCTGGCTACACCTTC
CASSLSTGGKFSGYTF
>.|TRBV5-1|TRBJ2-7|.
TGCGCCAGCAGCACAGGAAAAAGCTCCTACGAGCAGTACTTC
CASSTGKSSYEQYF
>.|TRBV4-1|TRBJ2-2|.
TGCGCCAGCAGCCCAGGAACCGGGGAGCTGTTTTTT
CASSPGTGELFF
>.|TRBV4-1|TRBJ2-7|.
TGCGCCAGCAGCCAGGGGGGCGCAAACGAGCAGTACTTC
CASSQGGANEQYF
>.|TRBV6-6|TRBJ2-7|.
TGTGCCAGCAGTTATGGGGACTCTAACGAGCAGTACTTC
CASSYGDSNEQYF